This section outlines one T cell receptor (beta chain) sequence together with its context. By its share of the sample, this clonotype is hyperexpanded (1% or more). No cognate antigen has been identified for it. Base qualities were left out, and no much larger clone turns up one base away. The sample originates from a study (dated by TCRdb to the mid-2010s). Broadly, across the study: The study investigated the origins of HIV persistence in individuals who naturally controlled HIV infection.

The method behind the library was 5' RACE. Sequencing was carried out with an Illumina HiSeq 2000. The public reads were reanalyzed by TCRdb: fastp trimming at Q25, MiXCR alignment, in-frame beta chains only. Under each unique CDR3 protein, matching rows form one entry showing the most common genes and DNA. In this sample the table shows fewer than 150 distinct CDR3 sequences, more than 15% of which occur a single time. Clones ranked in the top ten supply approximately 78% of the sample. The CDR3 covers 14 residues, taking in both the cysteine and the phenylalanine. Only the CDR3 DNA is retained, 42 bases long and in frame from the first base. The CDR1 and CDR2 encoded by the germline V gene (reference sequence) are LNHNV and YYDKDF. V is cut by 1 base and J by 6 bases, and the space between the germline ends is 12 bases.

Recombination connected TRBV15 to TRBJ1-1, with TRBD1 tentatively as D gene (5 bases match). Source material: effector memory T cells from blood PBMCs. The cell subset or site label corresponds to: effector memory CD4+ T cells. The TCR originated in a male donor with HIV. DNA sequence: TGTGCCACCAGCAGAGGGGACGGGGGACCTGAAGCTTTCTTT. It translates to CATSRGDGGPEAFF.